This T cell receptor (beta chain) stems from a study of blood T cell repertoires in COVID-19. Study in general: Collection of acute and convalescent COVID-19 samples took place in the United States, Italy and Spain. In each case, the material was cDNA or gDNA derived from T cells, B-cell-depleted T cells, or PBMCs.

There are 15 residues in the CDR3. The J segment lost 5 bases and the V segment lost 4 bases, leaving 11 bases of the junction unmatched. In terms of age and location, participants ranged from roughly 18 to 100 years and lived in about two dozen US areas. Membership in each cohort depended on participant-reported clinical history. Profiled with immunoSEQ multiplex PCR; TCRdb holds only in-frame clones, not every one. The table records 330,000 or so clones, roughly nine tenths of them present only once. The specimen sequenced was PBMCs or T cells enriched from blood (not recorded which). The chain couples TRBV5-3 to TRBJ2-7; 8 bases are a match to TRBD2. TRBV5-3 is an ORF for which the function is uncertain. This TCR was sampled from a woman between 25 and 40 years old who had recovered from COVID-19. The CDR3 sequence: CARSRPGLVSHEQYF. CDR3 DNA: TGTGCCAGAAGCAGACCGGGACTAGTAAGCCACGAGCAGTACTTC.